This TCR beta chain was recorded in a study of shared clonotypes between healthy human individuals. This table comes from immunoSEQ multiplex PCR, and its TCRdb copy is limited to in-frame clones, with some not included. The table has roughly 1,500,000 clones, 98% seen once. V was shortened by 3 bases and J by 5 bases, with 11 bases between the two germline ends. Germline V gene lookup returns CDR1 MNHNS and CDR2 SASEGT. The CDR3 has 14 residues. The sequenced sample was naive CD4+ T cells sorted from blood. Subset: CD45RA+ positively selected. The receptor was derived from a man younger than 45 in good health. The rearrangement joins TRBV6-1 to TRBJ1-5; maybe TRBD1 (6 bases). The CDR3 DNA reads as TGTGCCAGCAGTGACAGGGGCCTCTATCAGCCCCAGCATTTT. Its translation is CASSDRGLYQPQHF.